The clone carrying this T cell receptor (beta chain) showed up just a few times. This record comes from a study of spatial heterogeneity in lung cancer. Overall study context: Alpha-chain sequences were detected in numbers that were consistently lower than beta-chain sequences. Unique TCR and UMI combinations averaged more than ten appearances each in raw reads.

Each TCR cDNA molecule bore a unique molecular identifier. TCRdb redid the calling of the 5' RACE reads with MiXCR, one entry per CDR3 protein. The sample lists about 60,000 distinct CDR3 sequences; around 8.2% were seen once. Sample time point: sample taken at primary tumor resection. In each case, whole RNA from tumor, nontumor lung or frozen PBMC was sequenced unsorted. Source: PBMCs, taken at surgery. This clonotype was obtained from a female donor with early-stage non-small cell lung cancer.

In DNA form, the CDR3 reads TGTGCCAGCAGCTTATTAGCAGCTAGCTCCTACAATGAGCAGTTCTTC. It translates to CASSLLAASSYNEQFF. The gene calls are TRBV7-3 and TRBJ2-1; the D is unclear. V was pared by 2 bases and J by 0 bases, with 11 bases between. Looked up from germline, CDR1 is SGHTA and CDR2 is FQGTGA. The CDR3 contains 16 residues.